The sequence of this T cell receptor beta chain was determined in a study of T-cell reconstitution after alpha-beta-depleted transplantation in children. During its preparation, the TCRbeta library received unique molecular identifiers. MiXCR, run by TCRdb on the PCR reads, gives a single entry per CDR3 protein. The sample lists 70,000 to 95,000 distinct CDR3 sequences, roughly 15% occurring once. This clonotype was observed at least ten times. The TCR comes from a male patient under 10 years old who had a stem cell transplant for acute lymphoblastic leukemia, so the T cells may come from the graft donor. Source: PBMCs, mostly from graft donor cells, taken 180 days after TCRalphabeta/CD19-depleted stem cell transplant.

This CDR3 reads CASSLPGRTDTQYF. The CDR3 DNA sequence: TGTGCCAGCAGCTTGCCGGGACGCACAGATACGCAGTATTTT. The chain uses TRBV5-6 and TRBJ2-3, with D perhaps TRBD1 or TRBD2 (5 bases each). This CDR3 spans 14 amino acids. Between the trimmed V and J ends, which lost 1 base and 1 base, there was a span of 7 bases. Looked up from germline, CDR1 is SGHDT and CDR2 is YYEEEE.